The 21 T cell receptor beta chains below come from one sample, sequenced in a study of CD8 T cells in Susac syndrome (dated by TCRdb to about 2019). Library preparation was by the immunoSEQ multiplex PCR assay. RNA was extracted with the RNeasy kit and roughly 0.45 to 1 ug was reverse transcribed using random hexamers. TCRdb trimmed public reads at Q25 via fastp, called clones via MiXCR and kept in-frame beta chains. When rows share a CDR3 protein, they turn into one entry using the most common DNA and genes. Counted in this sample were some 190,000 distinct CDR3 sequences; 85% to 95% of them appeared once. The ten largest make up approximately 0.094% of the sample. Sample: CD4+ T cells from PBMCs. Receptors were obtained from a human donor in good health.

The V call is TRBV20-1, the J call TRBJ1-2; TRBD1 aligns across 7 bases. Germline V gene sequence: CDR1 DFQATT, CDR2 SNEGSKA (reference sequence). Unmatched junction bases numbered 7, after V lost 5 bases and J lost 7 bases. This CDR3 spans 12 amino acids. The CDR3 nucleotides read TGCAGTGCTGCCGACAGGGCCGGTGGCTACACCTTC. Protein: CSAADRAGGYTF.

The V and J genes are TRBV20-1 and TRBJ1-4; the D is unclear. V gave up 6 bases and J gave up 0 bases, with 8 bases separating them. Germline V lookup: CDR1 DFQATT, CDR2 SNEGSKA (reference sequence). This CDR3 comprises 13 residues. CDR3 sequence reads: CSAGPPTNEKLFF. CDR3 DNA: TGCAGTGCCGGGCCACCAACTAATGAAAAACTGTTTTTT.

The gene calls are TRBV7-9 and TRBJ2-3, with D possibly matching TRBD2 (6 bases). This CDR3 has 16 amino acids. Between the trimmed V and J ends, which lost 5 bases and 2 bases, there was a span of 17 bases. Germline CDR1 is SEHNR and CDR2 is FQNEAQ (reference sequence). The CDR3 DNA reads TGTGCCAGCAGCCCACGAGGAGGGTCCCCCACAGATACGCAGTATTTT. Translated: CASSPRGGSPTDTQYF.

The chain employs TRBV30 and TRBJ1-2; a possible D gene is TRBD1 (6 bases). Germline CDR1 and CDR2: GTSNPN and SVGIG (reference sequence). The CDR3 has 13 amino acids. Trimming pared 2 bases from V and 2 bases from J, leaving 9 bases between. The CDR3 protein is CAWSPTGNYGYTF. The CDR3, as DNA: TGTGCCTGGAGTCCTACAGGGAACTATGGCTACACCTTC.

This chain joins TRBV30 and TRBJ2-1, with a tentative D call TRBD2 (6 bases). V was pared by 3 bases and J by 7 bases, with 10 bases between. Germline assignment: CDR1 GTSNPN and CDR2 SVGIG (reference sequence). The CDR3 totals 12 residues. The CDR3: CAWRRLVNEQFF. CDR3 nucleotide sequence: TGTGCCTGGAGAAGACTAGTAAATGAGCAGTTCTTC.

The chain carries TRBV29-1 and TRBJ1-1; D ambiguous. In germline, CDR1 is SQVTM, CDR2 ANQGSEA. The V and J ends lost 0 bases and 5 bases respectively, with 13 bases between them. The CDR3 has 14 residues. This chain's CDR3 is CSVEEGGFGTEAFF. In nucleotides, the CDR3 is TGCAGCGTTGAAGAAGGAGGGTTTGGGACTGAAGCTTTCTTT.

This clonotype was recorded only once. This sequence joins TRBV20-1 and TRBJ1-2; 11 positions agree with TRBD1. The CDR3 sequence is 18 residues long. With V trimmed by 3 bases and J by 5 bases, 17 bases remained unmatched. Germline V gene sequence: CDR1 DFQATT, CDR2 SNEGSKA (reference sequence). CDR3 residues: CSARDMESGTGGFYGYTF. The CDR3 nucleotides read TGCAGTGCTAGGGACATGGAATCAGGGACAGGGGGTTTTTATGGCTACACCTTC.

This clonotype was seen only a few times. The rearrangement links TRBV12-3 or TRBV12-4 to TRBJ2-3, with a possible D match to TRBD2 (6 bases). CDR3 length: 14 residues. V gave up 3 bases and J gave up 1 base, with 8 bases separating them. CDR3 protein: CASSLGGGTDTQYF. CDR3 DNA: TGTGCCAGCAGTTTGGGCGGGGGCACAGATACGCAGTATTTT.

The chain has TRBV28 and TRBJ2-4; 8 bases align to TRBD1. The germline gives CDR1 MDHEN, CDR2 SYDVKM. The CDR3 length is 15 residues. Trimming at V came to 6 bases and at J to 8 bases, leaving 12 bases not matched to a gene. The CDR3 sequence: CASSPSGTGTDIQYF. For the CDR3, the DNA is TGTGCCAGCAGCCCTTCAGGGACAGGCACGGACATTCAGTACTTC.

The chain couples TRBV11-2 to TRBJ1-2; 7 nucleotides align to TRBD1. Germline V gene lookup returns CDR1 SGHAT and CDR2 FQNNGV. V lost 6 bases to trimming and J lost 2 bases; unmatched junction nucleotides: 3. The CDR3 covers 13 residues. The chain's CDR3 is CASRTTGNYGYTF. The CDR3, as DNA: TGTGCCAGCAGGACGACAGGGAACTATGGCTACACCTTC.

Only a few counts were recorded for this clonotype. The CDR3 nucleotides read TGTGCCAGCAGCCCCACTGAAGGGACCCAGTACTTC. Translation gives CASSPTEGTQYF. The chain couples TRBV7-8 to TRBJ2-5, with D hard to call. V was clipped by 5 bases and J by 7 bases, with 11 bases between them. The CDR3 is 12 amino acids. Germline lookup yields CDR1 SGHVS and CDR2 FQNEAQ.

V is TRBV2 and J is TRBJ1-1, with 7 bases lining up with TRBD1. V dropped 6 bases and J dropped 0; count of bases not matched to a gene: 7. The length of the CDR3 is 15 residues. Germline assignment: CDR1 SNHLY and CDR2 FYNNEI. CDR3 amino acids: CASSAGQSMNTEAFF. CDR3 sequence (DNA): TGTGCCAGCAGCGCGGGACAGAGCATGAACACTGAAGCTTTCTTT.

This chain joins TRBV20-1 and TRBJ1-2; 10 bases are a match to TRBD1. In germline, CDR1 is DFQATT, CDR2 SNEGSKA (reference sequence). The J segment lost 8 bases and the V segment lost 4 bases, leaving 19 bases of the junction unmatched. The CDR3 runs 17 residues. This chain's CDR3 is CSATIRVPGQGISGYTF. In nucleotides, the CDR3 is TGCAGTGCTACTATCAGAGTACCGGGACAGGGGATTAGCGGCTACACCTTC.

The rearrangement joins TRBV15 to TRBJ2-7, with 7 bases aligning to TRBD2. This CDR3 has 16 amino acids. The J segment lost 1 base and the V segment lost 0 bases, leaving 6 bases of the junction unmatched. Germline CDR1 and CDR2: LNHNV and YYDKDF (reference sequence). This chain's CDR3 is CATSRDLFGRSYEQYF. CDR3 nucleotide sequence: TGTGCCACCAGCAGAGATTTGTTCGGGAGGTCCTACGAGCAGTACTTC. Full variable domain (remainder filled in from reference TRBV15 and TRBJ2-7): DAMVIQNPRYQVTQFGKPVTLSCSQTLNHNVMYWYQQKSSQAPKLLFHYYDKDFNNEADTPDNFQSRRPNTSFCFLDIRSPGLGDTAMYLCATSRDLFGRSYEQYFGPGTRLTVT.

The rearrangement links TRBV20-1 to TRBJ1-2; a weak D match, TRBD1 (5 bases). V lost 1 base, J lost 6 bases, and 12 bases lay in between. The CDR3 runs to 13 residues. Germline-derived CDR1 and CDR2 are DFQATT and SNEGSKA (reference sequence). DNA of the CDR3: TGCAGTGCTAGAGGAGAGGGGCCAAATGGCTACACCTTC. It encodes CSARGEGPNGYTF.

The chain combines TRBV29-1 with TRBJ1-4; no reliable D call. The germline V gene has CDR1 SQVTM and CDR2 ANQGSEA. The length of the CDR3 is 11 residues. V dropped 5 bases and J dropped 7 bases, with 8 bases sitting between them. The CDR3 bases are TGCAGCGTTAGGGTGGCTGAAAAACTGTTTTTT. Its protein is CSVRVAEKLFF.

The CDR3 DNA reads as TGCAGCGTTATTGGAGGCCTTTCGTACCAAGAGACCCAGTACTTC. This translates into CSVIGGLSYQETQYF. The V gene is TRBV29-1, the J gene TRBJ2-5, with D perhaps TRBD2 (5 bases). The ends were cut back, 5 bases at V and 0 bases at J, with 16 bases in the middle. Germline V gene data show CDR1 as SQVTM and CDR2 as ANQGSEA. This CDR3 contains 15 residues. Together with reference TRBV29-1 and TRBJ2-5, the CDR3 gives the full variable domain: SAVISQKPSRDICQRGTSLTIQCQVDSQVTMMFWYRQQPGQSLTLIATANQGSEATYESGFVIDKFPISRPNLTFSTLTVSNMSPEDSSIYLCSVIGGLSYQETQYFGPGTRLLVL.

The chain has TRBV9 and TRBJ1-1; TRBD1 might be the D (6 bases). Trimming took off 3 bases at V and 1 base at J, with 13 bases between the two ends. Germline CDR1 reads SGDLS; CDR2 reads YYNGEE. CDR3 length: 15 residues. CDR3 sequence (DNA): TGTGCCAGCAGCGCAGGACAGATACCGAACACTGAAGCTTTCTTT. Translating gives CASSAGQIPNTEAFF.

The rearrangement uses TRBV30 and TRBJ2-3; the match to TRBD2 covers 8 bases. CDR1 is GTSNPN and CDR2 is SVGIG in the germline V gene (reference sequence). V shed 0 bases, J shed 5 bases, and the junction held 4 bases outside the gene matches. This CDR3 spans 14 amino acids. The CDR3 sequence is CAWSVTSGQDTQYF. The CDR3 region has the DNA TGTGCCTGGAGTGTAACTAGCGGTCAAGATACGCAGTATTTT.

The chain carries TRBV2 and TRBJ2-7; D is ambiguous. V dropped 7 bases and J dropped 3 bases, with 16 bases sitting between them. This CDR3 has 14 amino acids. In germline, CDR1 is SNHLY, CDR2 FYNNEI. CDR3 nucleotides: TGTGCCAGCATGGACCGACCGATGAACTACGAGCAGTACGTC. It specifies CASMDRPMNYEQYV.

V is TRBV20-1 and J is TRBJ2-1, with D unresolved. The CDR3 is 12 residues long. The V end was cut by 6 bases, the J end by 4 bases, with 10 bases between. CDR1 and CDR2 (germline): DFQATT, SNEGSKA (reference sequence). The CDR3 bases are TGCAGTGCAGGGAAACCTTACAATGAGCAGTTCTTC. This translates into CSAGKPYNEQFF.